This paragraph reports one T cell receptor (beta chain). The target antigen is unknown. At the time of sampling, donors were nominally healthy, though unrecorded immune exposures were likely. Primers: 60 Vbeta forward and 13 Jbeta reverse. The method was immunoSEQ multiplex PCR; TCRdb's version includes in-frame clones alone and lacks a portion of them. In the table there are fewer than 180,000 clones, 79% of which are singletons. This entry is derived from a study of cytomegalovirus exposure and HLA in healthy donors. As for the study in general: Among the approximately 400 genotyped donors, approximately 82% were placed in the Caucasian-associated ancestry cluster.

Study-level results: The classifier reportedly diagnosed cytomegalovirus status with high specificity and sensitivity. Several of the most significant clusters appeared, in a later analysis, to be linked to common viral pathogens.

There are 14 residues in the CDR3. V lost 6 bases, J lost 3 bases, and 15 bases lay in between. CDR1 SGHAT and CDR2 FQNNGV come from the germline V gene. Sequenced: PBMCs. The rearrangement links TRBV11-2 to TRBJ2-7; tentatively, D is TRBD1 (6 bases). The source of this sequence is a human donor in good health. This chain's CDR3 is CASRRPGQDYEQYF. Here the CDR3 DNA reads TGTGCCAGCAGGAGACCGGGACAAGACTACGAGCAGTACTTC.